This T cell receptor (beta chain) was captured in a study of cytomegalovirus exposure and HLA in healthy donors. General study points: Later analysis found that TCR beta chains associated with HLA were more clonally expanded than other, equally common chains. An analysis that came later showed most CMV-associated TCR beta chains appearing HLA-restricted. In an earlier analysis, about 87% or about 30%: the productive usage of most TCR beta V segments.

Per germline, CDR1 SGHDT and CDR2 YYEEEE. The CDR3 length is 14 residues. Trimming removed 5 bases from V and 6 bases from J; junction bases left unmatched: 4. Points on this clone: What it recognizes is unknown.

The PCR used 60 Vbeta and 13 Jbeta primers. Here immunoSEQ multiplex PCR was the method, and the copy in TCRdb shows in-frame clones only, minus some. The sample lists around 150,000 clones; 75% to 80% were seen once. This chain uses TRBV5-6 with TRBJ2-3; TRBD2 matches 12 bases. The receptor was isolated from a man aged 25 to 40 in good health and CMV-seronegative. The sequenced sample consisted of PBMCs. This CDR3 is CASRSTSGSDTQYF. DNA of the CDR3: TGTGCCAGCAGGTCGACTAGCGGGAGCGATACGCAGTATTTT.